The table lists the clone carrying this T cell receptor (beta chain) with a few counts. J gave up 8 bases and V 1 base, and 5 bases lay outside the gene matches. This CDR3 has 15 residues. The source of the sample is a study of early T cells in non-severe SARS-CoV-2 infection. Study summary: Bulk RNA from unsorted whole blood was sequenced; chains were unpaired.

Molecules of cDNA were individually given unique molecular identifiers that were attached to them. TCRdb reprocessed the 5' RACE reads with MiXCR, giving one entry per CDR3 protein. The data contain fewer than 120,000 distinct CDR3 sequences, around an eighth of them seen just once; the ten biggest clones take up approximately 3.8%. The rearrangement joins TRBV12-3 or TRBV12-4 to TRBJ2-1, with 10 nucleotides matching TRBD1. The receptor was isolated from an adult who was a healthcare worker with PCR-confirmed SARS-CoV-2 infection or an uninfected control (not recorded which). The sample was whole blood, taken at baseline. CDR3 DNA sequence: TGTGCCAGCAGTTTAGGACAGGGGGCGGGTGATGAGCAGTTCTTC. This translates into CASSLGQGAGDEQFF.